The subject of this entry is one T cell receptor beta chain. The antigen is not known. This sample was included in a study of pediatric ulcerative colitis. About the research overall: Most patients had pancolitis, and two had left-sided colitis.

Study results and limitations: No controls had the two rectal clonotypes shared by ulcerative colitis patients.

CDR1 and CDR2 (germline): LNHDA, SQIVND (reference sequence). V was pared by 7 bases and J by 8 bases, with 9 bases of the junction left unmatched. The CDR3 is made up of 13 amino acids. One to two pinch biopsies were taken from the rectum during colonoscopy. Some clones are missing from TCRdb's copy, which holds only in-frame ones; the method was immunoSEQ multiplex PCR. The data show around 37,000 clones, roughly 82% seen once. The sequenced material came from gut tissue. The J gene is TRBJ1-1, the V gene TRBV19, with 8 nucleotides matching TRBD1. This clonotype was obtained from a boy younger than 18 with severe ulcerative colitis. The CDR3 bases are TGTGCCAGTAAAGAGCAGGGGGCGGCCGAAGCTTTCTTT. Translated, it gives CASKEQGAAEAFF.